This entry lists 25 T cell receptor beta chains sequenced from one sample in a study of tumor-infiltrating lymphocytes in primary liver carcinoma (dated by TCRdb to the late 2010s). This sample was sequenced with an Illumina HiSeq 2500. TCRbeta-specific cDNA was reverse-transcribed from 500 ng total RNA using a constant-region primer and ProtoScript II reverse transcriptase. The TCRbeta libraries were prepared through three rounds of nested multiplex PCR following a slightly modified ARM-PCR procedure. Each of the first two PCR rounds ran for roughly 9 cycles using multiplex TRBV1-TRBV30 forward primers together with a Cbeta reverse primer. Using fastp at Q25 and MiXCR, TCRdb reprocessed the public reads and kept productive beta chains. Each record represents a unique CDR3 protein, reported with the most common genes and DNA among its rows. The table for this sample lists roughly 190,000 distinct CDR3 sequences; around 85% of them were counted only once. The ten most abundant clones make up around 18% of the sample.

Without any cell sorting, total RNA and DNA were extracted together from about 20-30 mg of bulk tissue using the AllPrep DNA/RNA mini kit. The sequencing sample was made of tumor tissue from primary liver carcinoma. These receptor sequences come from a man aged 40-49 years with primary liver carcinoma and hepatitis B virus infection.

V is TRBV12-3 or TRBV12-4 and J is TRBJ2-7; no definite D call. The CDR3 is made up of 15 amino acids. The ends were cut back, 6 bases at V and 4 bases at J, with 19 bases in the middle. DNA of the CDR3: TGTGCCAGCAGACCCCAGCTAGTGGTCTCATACGAGCAGTACTTC. Translation gives CASRPQLVVSYEQYF.

On this clonotype itself: The germline gene is not matched at one end of the junction; a read error may be the cause. V gene TRBV24-1 combines with J gene TRBJ2-1, with 8 bases aligning to TRBD2. This CDR3 has 17 amino acids. The germline gives CDR1 KGHDR, CDR2 SFDVKD. The CDR3 sequence is CVTSDFLTSGGVGEQFF. Here the CDR3 DNA reads TGTGTCACCAGTGATTTTCTCACTAGCGGAGGGGTTGGGGAGCAGTTCTTC.

V is TRBV28 and J is TRBJ2-5; D is uncertain. V lost 4 bases and J 5 bases, leaving 23 bases between the germline ends. The CDR3 runs to 17 residues. Germline CDR1 reads MDHEN; CDR2 reads SYDVKM. Written as DNA, the CDR3 is TGTGCCAGCAGTTCTCAACCCCTAGGAGCGCACGACGAGACCCAGTACTTC. Its protein product is CASSSQPLGAHDETQYF.

The genes are TRBV11-2 and TRBJ2-2; D ambiguous. Looked up from germline, CDR1 is SGHAT and CDR2 is FQNNGV. Trimming removed 7 bases at V and 9 bases at J, with 18 bases between. The length of the CDR3 is 14 residues. DNA of the CDR3: TGTGCCAGCAACACAGACTCGGACGCCAGGGAGCTGTTTTTT. This encodes CASNTDSDARELFF.

Concerning this clonotype: Its ends do not fully match the called genes, so a read error is possible. V usage is TRBV5-1 and J usage is TRBJ2-1, with TRBD1 as a possible D gene (5 bases). The CDR3 has 16 amino acids. Germline CDR1 SGHRS, CDR2 YFSETQ. CDR3 DNA sequence: TGCGGCAGCAGCTTGACAGCCTGGAGTAGATACAATGAGCAGTTCTTC. Encoded protein: CGSSLTAWSRYNEQFF.

This clonotype has only one observation. The junction departs from germline at one end; a sequencing error may be responsible. The chain links TRBV7-9 to TRBJ2-7; D perhaps matches TRBD2 (6 bases). Germline V gene lookup returns CDR1 SEHNR and CDR2 FQNEAQ (reference sequence). This CDR3 region has 15 residues. The CDR3 DNA reads as TGTGCCAGCAGCCGGATTAACGGGAGTTTCTACGAGCAGTATTTC. Its protein is CASSRINGSFYEQYF.

A remark on this clonotype: Since no conserved phenylalanine or tryptophan closes the CDR3, a read error is the likely cause. The V and J genes are TRBV4-3 and TRBJ1-5; D is unresolved. The CDR3 spans 13 residues. Germline V CDR1 and CDR2: LGHNA, YSLEER. The CDR3: CASSQEVYQPQHS. The CDR3 bases are TGCGCCAGCAGCCAAGAAGTATATCAACCCCAGCATTCT.

Comments on this clonotype: Compared with germline, one end of the junction differs, possibly owing to a read error. The rearrangement links TRBV5-1 to TRBJ2-3, with D perhaps matching TRBD1 or TRBD2 (6 bases each). Looked up from germline, CDR1 is SGHRS and CDR2 is YFSETQ. The CDR3 is made up of 14 amino acids. The CDR3 coding sequence is TGCGACAGCAGCTTGGGGGCGGGAAGAGATACGCAGTATTTT. As protein: CDSSLGAGRDTQYF.

About this clonotype itself: One end of the junction is discordant with germline, which a read error may explain. The chain employs TRBV5-5 and TRBJ1-2; maybe TRBD1 (5 bases). The CDR3 runs to 15 residues. Looked up from germline, CDR1 is SGHKS and CDR2 is YYEKEE (reference sequence). The CDR3 sequence is CASSIRPRGSYGYSF. In DNA, the CDR3 is TGTGCCAGCAGCATTCGGCCTCGGGGGAGTTATGGCTACAGCTTC.

Regarding this clonotype: The junction departs from the called germline gene at one end, perhaps through a read error. The V and J genes are TRBV11-3 and TRBJ2-1, with D possibly matching TRBD2 (6 bases). The germline gives CDR1 SGHNT, CDR2 YENEEA. CDR3 length: 14 amino acids. CDR3 sequence (DNA): TGTACCAGTACCTTAGGACGGGAGAAAAATGAGCAGTTCTTC. This gives the protein CTSTLGREKNEQFF.

Comments on this clonotype: One end of the junction does not line up with germline, which may come from a read error. V gene TRBV10-3 combines with J gene TRBJ2-3, with 16 bases lining up with TRBD2. The CDR3 is 19 amino acids. Germline V gene lookup returns CDR1 ENHRY and CDR2 SYGVKD. Written as DNA, the CDR3 is TGTGCCATCAGTGGACCAGGGACTAGCGGGAGGGTAGACACACATACGCAGTATTTT. It codes for CAISGPGTSGRVDTHTQYF.

About this clonotype: Compared with germline, one end of the junction differs, possibly owing to a read error. The genes are TRBV11-2 and TRBJ2-2, with D maybe TRBD2 (6 bases). Per germline, CDR1 SGHAT and CDR2 FQNNGV. This CDR3 has 13 amino acids. CDR3 coding DNA: TGTGCCATCAGCCAAGGTGTGGGCGGGGAGCTTTTTTTT. This codes for CAISQGVGGELFF.

V gene TRBV29-1 combines with J gene TRBJ2-7, with 13 bases fitting TRBD2. CDR3 length: 15 amino acids. CDR1 and CDR2 from the germline V gene are SQVTM and ANQGSEA. The CDR3 here is CSVEGTSGTLCEQYF. The CDR3 DNA reads as TGCAGTGTGGAAGGGACTAGCGGGACCCTTTGTGAGCAGTACTTC.

A word on this clonotype: One end of the junction is discordant with germline, which a read error may explain. CDR3 sequence: CASSSPGLSNQPQYF. The DNA for the CDR3 is TGTGCAAGCAGTTCCCCAGGACTTAGCAATCAGCCCCAATATTTT. V usage is TRBV28 and J usage is TRBJ1-5; no reliable D call. Germline V lookup: CDR1 MDHEN, CDR2 SYDVKM. The CDR3 spans 15 residues.

Concerning this clonotype: An end of the junction does not agree with germline; a read error may underlie this. This rearrangement joins TRBV29-1 to TRBJ2-3; 9 nucleotides match TRBD1. CDR1 is SQVTM and CDR2 is ANQGSEA in the germline V gene. The CDR3 runs to 13 residues. The CDR3 nucleotides are TGTAACGCACTACAGGGGGCAACAGATACGCAGTATTTT. This gives the protein CNALQGATDTQYF.

As concerns this clonotype: At one end, the junction sequence differs from germline, possibly due to a read error. This chain connects TRBV29-1 to TRBJ2-4; D may be TRBD1 (5 bases). This CDR3 comprises 15 residues. Per germline, CDR1 SQVTM and CDR2 ANQGSEA. The CDR3 nucleotides are TGCAGCATTGAAGAAGCCAGGGCGGCCAAAAACATTCAGTACTTC. Translation gives CSIEEARAAKNIQYF.

This clonotype was recorded at least ten times. V and J are TRBV30 and TRBJ2-7, with 7 bases identical to TRBD2. The CDR3 covers 15 residues. Per the germline V gene, CDR1 is GTSNPN and CDR2 is SVGIG (reference sequence). After removal of 0 bases from V and 0 bases from J, the junction contained 5 bases not matched to a gene. CDR3 in amino acids: CAWSVKLASSYEQYF. The CDR3 region has the DNA TGTGCCTGGAGTGTAAAACTAGCGAGCTCCTACGAGCAGTACTTC.

The chain uses TRBV5-4 and TRBJ2-2; TRBD1 aligns across 9 bases. Germline V lookup: CDR1 SGHNT, CDR2 YYREEE (reference sequence). The CDR3 consists of 15 residues. V lost 5 bases to trimming and J lost 1 base; unmatched junction nucleotides: 3. The CDR3 bases are TGTGCCAGCAGTATGGGACAGGGGAACACCGGGGAGCTGTTTTTT. Translation: CASSMGQGNTGELFF.

Comment on this clonotype: Here the CDR3 omits its conserved ending phenylalanine or tryptophan, so a read error is the likely source. No DNA is shown, since the ends of the CDR3 on it are uncertain; the CDR3 is the one TCRdb lists. V is TRBV12-3 or TRBV12-4 and J is TRBJ1-1; the table names TRBD1, a call not compared with the DNA. The CDR3 is 13 residues long, counting both termini. CDR3 sequence: CTSSEGTGDEVFS.

Comment on this clonotype: This may come from a read error, since a much larger clone is one base off. The genes are TRBV18 and TRBJ2-3; D is uncertain. The V and J ends lost 7 bases and 4 bases respectively, with 18 bases between them. This CDR3 has 15 residues. The germline gives CDR1 KGHSH, CDR2 LQKENI. The CDR3: CASLPDMSSADTQYF. CDR3 in DNA: TGTGCCAGCTTACCTGATATGAGTTCCGCAGATACGCAGTATTTT.

V is TRBV10-3 and J is TRBJ1-1; D perhaps matches TRBD1 (6 bases). V was shortened by 11 bases and J by 5 bases, with 18 bases between the two germline ends. The germline V gene has CDR1 ENHRY and CDR2 SYGVKD. The CDR3 sequence is 13 residues long. The CDR3 loop reads CAVKTGEKTEAFF. The CDR3 DNA reads as TGTGCCGTCAAGACAGGCGAGAAGACTGAAGCTTTCTTT.

This clonotype has a single count. The CDR3, as DNA: TGCGCCAGCAGCTTGGCCATAGGACAGATGTACACTGAAGCTTTCTTT. This encodes CASSLAIGQMYTEAFF. The gene calls are TRBV5-1 and TRBJ1-1; D perhaps matches TRBD1 (6 bases). This CDR3 contains 16 residues. Deletions cut 0 bases from V and 3 bases from J, with 15 bases between. CDR1 and CDR2 (germline): SGHRS, YFSETQ.

Concerning this clonotype itself: The junction differs from germline at one of its ends, possibly a read error. The V call is TRBV6-6, the J call TRBJ2-7; D is unresolved. The CDR3 extends over 14 amino acids. The germline V gene encodes CDR1 MNHNY and CDR2 SVGAGI (reference sequence). The CDR3: CVSSFTSSSYEQYF. The CDR3 DNA reads as TGTGTCAGCAGTTTTACGAGTTCCTCCTACGAGCAGTACTTC.

As to this clonotype: Mismatch with germline at one junction end may stem from a read error. The chain has TRBV6-1 and TRBJ2-2, with 7 bases fitting TRBD1. CDR1 is MNHNS and CDR2 is SASEGT in the germline V gene. This CDR3 spans 15 amino acids. CDR3 sequence reads: CASRIGGGGAGELFF. The CDR3 bases are TGTGCCAGCAGGATAGGGGGCGGAGGAGCCGGTGAGCTGTTTTTC.

The chain uses TRBV20-1 and TRBJ2-7; 8 positions agree with TRBD2. CDR1 is DFQATT and CDR2 is SNEGSKA in the germline V gene (reference sequence). This CDR3 is 14 amino acids long. Germline trimming cut 6 bases from V and 6 bases from J; bases unmatched to any gene: 13. CDR3 in amino acids: CSAEIPGLVPEQYF. CDR3 nucleotides: TGCAGTGCCGAAATCCCGGGACTAGTCCCCGAGCAGTACTTC.